The present TCR beta chain was sequenced within a study of human T cells and chemical hapten exposure. Study-wide context: Per-sample TCR yield variability stemmed mainly from small pooled library volume differences. Study-wide results and limits: Sensitization with DPC brought no change to TCRs above 1 in 1000 in frequency.

The library put unique molecular identifiers onto individual cDNA molecules. In the original processing: Samples contained a median of about 96,000 TCRs, with a range of about 20,000 to 750,000. TCRdb redid the calling of the 5' RACE reads with MiXCR, one entry per CDR3 protein. TCRdb's processing, not the authors', yielded these V and J calls. This table has about 140,000 distinct CDR3 sequences, around 4.1% appearing once. This clonotype has ten or more counts. Its specificity is unknown. The CDR3 extends over 14 amino acids. V was trimmed by 1 base and J by 2 bases, leaving 8 bases between them. From whole blood left unfractionated, total RNA was extracted.

The gene calls are TRBV12-3 or TRBV12-4 and TRBJ2-5; tentatively, D is TRBD1 (6 bases). The sequence derives from a female donor in good health. The CDR3 region is CASSLGTGQETQYF. In DNA form, the CDR3 reads TGTGCCAGCAGTTTAGGAACAGGGCAAGAGACCCAGTACTTC.